This TCR beta chain was found in a study of T cell changes during pregnancy in multiple sclerosis. Data came from immunoSEQ multiplex PCR; TCRdb stores just in-frame clones and leaves some out. The table includes under 55,000 clones, roughly nine tenths detected once. This clonotype was sampled from a female donor with multiple sclerosis, enrolled in a pregnancy study. Sample: CD8+ T cells from peripheral blood mononuclear cells, taken after pregnancy.

CDR3 DNA: TGTGCCAGCAGCGCGGCTGGGCGGGGGGGCCTGGGGGATACGCAGTATTTT. It specifies CASSAAGRGGLGDTQYF. V is TRBV9 and J is TRBJ2-3; 9 nucleotides align to TRBD2. Germline V CDR1 and CDR2: SGDLS, YYNGEE. V shed 3 bases, J shed 6 bases, and the junction held 14 bases outside the gene matches. This CDR3 comprises 17 residues.